What follows are 8 T cell receptor beta chains derived from one specimen sequenced in a study of early T cells in non-severe SARS-CoV-2 infection. Each CDR3 protein gets one entry after TCRdb re-called the 5' RACE reads with MiXCR. Of tens of thousands of distinct CDR3 sequences in the sample, 2.9% are singletons; the top ten hold 0.7% to 0.9%. Sequencing was carried out using whole blood. These receptors were obtained from an adult who was a healthcare worker with PCR-confirmed SARS-CoV-2 infection or an uninfected control (not recorded which).

This clonotype has at least ten counts. The gene calls are TRBV7-6 and TRBJ2-3, with D possibly being TRBD2 (5 bases). The V end lost 6 bases, the J end lost 2 bases, and 9 bases lay between the germline ends. CDR3 size: 13 residues. Germline CDR1 and CDR2: SGHVS and FNYEAQ. The CDR3 sequence is CASRPGITDTQYF. The CDR3 region has the DNA TGTGCCAGCAGGCCGGGAATCACAGATACGCAGTATTTT. Drawing the rest from reference TRBV7-6 and TRBJ2-3, the complete variable domain is GAGVSQSPRYKVTKRGQDVALRCDPISGHVSLYWYRQALGQGPEFLTYFNYEAQQDKSGLPNDRFSAERPEGSISTLTIQRTEQRDSAMYRCASRPGITDTQYFGPGTRLTVL.

In this sample, this clonotype turned up many times. The chain is built from TRBV6-6 and TRBJ1-4, with D perhaps matching TRBD1 (5 bases). Germline CDR1 reads MNHNY; CDR2 reads SVGAGI (reference sequence). This CDR3 is 16 amino acids long. V lost 1 base to trimming and J lost 3 bases, with 12 bases between them. CDR3 protein: CASSYWTDSPNEKLFF. The CDR3 bases are TGTGCCAGCAGTTACTGGACTGACAGCCCTAATGAAAAACTGTTTTTT.

Ten or more counts support this clonotype. The V call is TRBV4-1, the J call TRBJ2-1; maybe TRBD2 (5 bases). The CDR3 is 16 amino acids. Germline assignment: CDR1 MGHRA and CDR2 YSYEKL. Trimming cost V 4 bases and J 4 bases, with 17 bases left between them. The CDR3 coding sequence is TGCGCCAGCAGCCCGTCTGGACTGGCCAAGTACAATGAGCAGTTCTTC. As protein: CASSPSGLAKYNEQFF.

This clonotype was counted at least ten times. This chain links TRBV10-3 with TRBJ1-1; D is unresolved. Looked up from germline, CDR1 is ENHRY and CDR2 is SYGVKD. CDR3 length: 12 residues. V lost 5 bases to trimming and J lost 2 bases, with 6 bases between them. For the CDR3, the DNA is TGTGCCATCAGTCAGAGCAACACTGAAGCTTTCTTT. Protein: CAISQSNTEAFF.

In its sample, this clonotype ranks as medium-sized. The V call is TRBV12-3 or TRBV12-4, the J call TRBJ1-1; D gene ambiguous. This CDR3 contains 16 residues. Deletions cut 3 bases from V and 0 bases from J, with 14 bases between. The CDR3 sequence is CASSFRRRNMNTEAFF. CDR3 nucleotides: TGTGCCAGCAGTTTTCGCAGGAGAAATATGAACACTGAAGCTTTCTTT.

At least ten counts were recorded for this clonotype. The CDR3 nucleotides are TGTGCCAGCAGTTGGGACAGCACAGATACGCAGTATTTT. Residues: CASSWDSTDTQYF. This chain links TRBV6-6 with TRBJ2-3; either TRBD1 or TRBD2 may fit D (5 bases each). The germline gives CDR1 MNHNY, CDR2 SVGAGI (reference sequence). Trimming stripped 4 bases from V and 0 bases from J, with 5 bases between. This CDR3 region has 13 residues.

This clonotype has a count of ten or more. The genes are TRBV11-2 and TRBJ2-3, with D perhaps given as TRBD1 or TRBD2 (5 bases each). V was pared by 5 bases and J by 5 bases, with 14 bases between. CDR1 is SGHAT and CDR2 is FQNNGV in the germline V gene. The CDR3 totals 14 residues. Here the CDR3 reads CASSRPGLGDTQYF. In DNA, the CDR3 is TGTGCCAGCAGCCGGCCGGGGCTTGGAGATACGCAGTATTTT.

The table lists this clonotype with many counts. The CDR3, as DNA: TGTGCCAGCAGCCCCACATCAGTCGACAGGGTAACGCTGGGAGGCTACACCTTC. This gives the protein CASSPTSVDRVTLGGYTF. V gene TRBV9 combines with J gene TRBJ1-2, with 7 bases matching TRBD1. From germline, CDR1 is SGDLS and CDR2 YYNGEE. V shed 4 bases, J shed 8 bases, and the junction held 23 bases outside the gene matches. The CDR3 is 18 amino acids.